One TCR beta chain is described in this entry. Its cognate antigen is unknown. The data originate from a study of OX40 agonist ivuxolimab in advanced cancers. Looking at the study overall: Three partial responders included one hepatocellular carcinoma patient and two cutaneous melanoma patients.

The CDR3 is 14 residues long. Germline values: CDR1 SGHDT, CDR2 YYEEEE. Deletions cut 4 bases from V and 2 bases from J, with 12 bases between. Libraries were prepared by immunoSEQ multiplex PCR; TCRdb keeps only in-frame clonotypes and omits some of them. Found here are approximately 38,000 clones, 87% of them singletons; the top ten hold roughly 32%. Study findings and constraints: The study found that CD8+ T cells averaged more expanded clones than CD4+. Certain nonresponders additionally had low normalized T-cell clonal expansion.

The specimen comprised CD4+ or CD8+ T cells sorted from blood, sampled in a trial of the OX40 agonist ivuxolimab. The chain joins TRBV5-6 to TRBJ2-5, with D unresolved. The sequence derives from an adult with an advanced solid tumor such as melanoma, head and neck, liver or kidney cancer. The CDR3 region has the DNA TGTGCCAGCAGCGAGTCCCTGGGGCAAGAGACCCAGTACTTC. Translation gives CASSESLGQETQYF.